Below, 12 T cell receptor beta chains from the same sample are listed, as sequenced in a study of blood T cell repertoires in COVID-19. Generated by immunoSEQ multiplex PCR, the TCRdb table keeps only in-frame clones and is missing some. The repertoire holds approximately 210,000 clones, with around 85% as singletons. Source material: peripheral blood. These receptor sequences come from a human donor in a cohort sampled during active COVID-19.

The V call is TRBV4-1, the J call TRBJ1-2; a possible D gene is TRBD1 (6 bases). Germline CDR1 is MGHRA and CDR2 is YSYEKL. The CDR3 runs to 13 residues. The ends were cut back, 4 bases at V and 6 bases at J, with 12 bases in the middle. The CDR3 DNA reads as TGCGCCAGCAGCCCCACCGACAGGAATGGCTACACCTTC. Amino acids: CASSPTDRNGYTF.

This clone was found a few times. The V and J genes are TRBV19 and TRBJ2-2; 12 nucleotides line up with TRBD2. Germline CDR1 LNHDA, CDR2 SQIVND (reference sequence). The CDR3 sequence is 15 residues long. Unmatched junction bases numbered 1, after V lost 3 bases and J lost 5 bases. CDR3 amino acids: CASSMGTSGTGELFF. DNA of the CDR3: TGTGCCAGTAGTATGGGGACTAGCGGGACCGGGGAGCTGTTTTTT. The entire variable domain, with the rest obtained from reference TRBV19 and TRBJ2-2, is as follows: DGGITQSPKYLFRKEGQNVTLSCEQNLNHDAMYWYRQDPGQGLRLIYYSQIVNDFQKGDIAEGYSVSREKKESFPLTVTSAQKNPTAFYLCASSMGTSGTGELFFGEGSRLTVL.

CDR3 residues: CASSILTGGETQYF. In DNA, the CDR3 is TGTGCCAGTAGTATTCTGACAGGGGGCGAGACCCAGTACTTC. The chain is built from TRBV19 and TRBJ2-5, with 10 bases that match TRBD1. CDR3 length equals 14 residues. Germline assignment: CDR1 LNHDA and CDR2 SQIVND (reference sequence). Trimming removed 3 bases from V and 5 bases from J; junction bases left unmatched: 3.

The V gene is TRBV9, the J gene TRBJ1-4; TRBD1 aligns across 9 bases. The CDR3 has 15 amino acids. Trimming at V came to 5 bases and at J to 7 bases, leaving 9 bases not matched to a gene. Germline loops: CDR1 SGDLS, CDR2 YYNGEE. The CDR3 loop reads CASSATGGTGEKLFF. The CDR3 coding sequence is TGTGCCAGCAGTGCAACAGGGGGCACAGGTGAAAAACTGTTTTTT.

This sequence joins TRBV10-3 and TRBJ2-7, with 8 bases fitting TRBD1. Germline CDR1 is ENHRY and CDR2 is SYGVKD. The J segment lost 0 bases and the V segment lost 0 bases, leaving 1 base of the junction unmatched. The CDR3 length is 15 residues. The CDR3 DNA reads as TGTGCCATCAGTGAGTCGGACAGGGTCTCCTACGAGCAGTACTTC. This codes for CAISESDRVSYEQYF.

The chain links TRBV4-1 to TRBJ1-4; D gene ambiguous. Germline V CDR1 and CDR2: MGHRA, YSYEKL. The CDR3 has 13 residues. V was shortened by 0 bases and J by 8 bases, with 7 bases between the two germline ends. The DNA for the CDR3 is TGCGCCAGCAGCCAAGATACTGAAGAAAAACTGTTTTTT. It translates to CASSQDTEEKLFF.

This chain links TRBV2 with TRBJ2-4, with a weak D call TRBD2 (7 bases). The CDR3 contains 16 residues. Trimming took off 6 bases at V and 3 bases at J, with 18 bases between the two ends. Germline CDR1 is SNHLY and CDR2 is FYNNEI. The DNA for the CDR3 is TGTGCCAGCAGAGGATCGGGGGGCGTTGGCAAAAACATTCAGTACTTC. Amino acid sequence: CASRGSGGVGKNIQYF. The whole variable domain, filled in from reference TRBV2 and TRBJ2-4, reads EPEVTQTPSHQVTQMGQEVILRCVPISNHLYFYWYRQILGQKVEFLVSFYNNEISEKSEIFDDQFSVERPDGSNFTLKIRSTKLEDSAMYFCASRGSGGVGKNIQYFGAGTRLSVL.

The genes are TRBV3-1 (or the pseudogene TRBV3-2) and TRBJ1-4, with 12 bases matching TRBD1. The CDR3 runs to 18 residues. The trim removed 6 bases at V and 2 bases at J, leaving 10 bases unmatched. Germline CDR1 reads LGHDT; CDR2 reads YNNKEL (reference sequence). The chain's CDR3 is CASRHLAGQGATNEKLFF. Here the CDR3 DNA reads TGTGCCAGCAGACACCTGGCGGGACAGGGGGCCACTAATGAAAAACTGTTTTTT.

The chain employs TRBV18 and TRBJ2-7, with 12 nucleotides matching TRBD1. The V gene end was trimmed by 2 bases and the J gene end by 5 bases; junction bases not matched to a gene: 4. The germline CDR1 and CDR2 sequences are KGHSH and LQKENI. This CDR3 comprises 15 residues. The chain's CDR3 is CASSPGTGGRNEQYF. CDR3 DNA: TGTGCCAGCTCACCAGGGACAGGGGGCAGGAACGAGCAGTACTTC.

The J gene is TRBJ2-3, the V gene TRBV4-1, with a possible D match to TRBD1 (6 bases). CDR1 is MGHRA and CDR2 is YSYEKL in the germline V gene. CDR3 size: 16 residues. The germline V and J ends were trimmed by 2 bases and 2 bases, with 14 bases remaining between them. The CDR3 nucleotides read TGCGCCAGCAGCCAAACCGACAGGTATCACACAGATACGCAGTATTTT. Its translation: CASSQTDRYHTDTQYF.

This clone was counted ten times or more. The chain combines TRBV19 with TRBJ2-7, with D unclear. The CDR3 covers 13 residues. With 1 base removed from V and 6 bases from J, the gap between germline ends came to 10 bases. Germline values: CDR1 LNHDA, CDR2 SQIVND (reference sequence). CDR3 sequence: CASSIGSRSEQYF. CDR3 sequence (DNA): TGTGCCAGTAGTATAGGTAGCCGCAGCGAGCAGTACTTC.

The J gene is TRBJ1-1, the V gene TRBV5-1, with 9 bases identical to TRBD1. The CDR3 extends over 15 amino acids. Losses at the gene ends were 6 bases for V and 0 bases for J; bases not matched to a gene: 6. CDR1 SGHRS and CDR2 YFSETQ come from the germline V gene. The chain's CDR3 is CASTGQGPLNTEAFF. The CDR3 DNA follows: TGCGCCAGCACGGGACAGGGCCCCTTGAACACTGAAGCTTTCTTT.